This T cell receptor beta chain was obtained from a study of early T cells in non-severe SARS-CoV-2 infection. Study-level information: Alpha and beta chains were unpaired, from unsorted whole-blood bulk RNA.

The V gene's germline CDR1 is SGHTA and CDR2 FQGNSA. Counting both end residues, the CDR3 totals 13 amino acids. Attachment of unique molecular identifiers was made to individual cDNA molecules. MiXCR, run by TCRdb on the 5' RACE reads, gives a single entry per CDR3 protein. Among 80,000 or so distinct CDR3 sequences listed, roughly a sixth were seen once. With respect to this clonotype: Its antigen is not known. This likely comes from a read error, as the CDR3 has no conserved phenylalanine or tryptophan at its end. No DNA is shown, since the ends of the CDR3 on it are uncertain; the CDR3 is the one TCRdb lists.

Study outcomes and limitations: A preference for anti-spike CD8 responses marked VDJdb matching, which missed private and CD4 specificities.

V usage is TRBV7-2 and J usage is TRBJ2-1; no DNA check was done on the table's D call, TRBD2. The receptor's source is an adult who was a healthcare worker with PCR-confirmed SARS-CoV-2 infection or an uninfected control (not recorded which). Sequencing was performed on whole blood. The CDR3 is CASSLSSGTPQDI.